This section outlines one T cell receptor beta chain sequence together with its context. The CDR3 has 15 residues. V was pared by 5 bases and J by 5 bases, with 5 bases of the junction left unmatched. Germline V gene data show CDR1 as SGHTA and CDR2 as FQGNSA. Patients from Seattle were sampled longitudinally, starting during active infection. Produced via immunoSEQ multiplex PCR; TCRdb's table is partial and in-frame only. This table holds some 120,000 clones, approximately 90% found once. The sample originates from a study of blood T cell repertoires in COVID-19. Across the study: The United States, Italy and Spain supplied acute and convalescent COVID-19 samples. The cDNA or gDNA used as material had been derived from T cells, B-cell-depleted T cells, or PBMCs.

Sequences were obtained from peripheral blood. The chain combines TRBV7-2 with TRBJ2-2; 10 nucleotides agree with TRBD1. This TCR was sampled from a man aged 50-60 years with COVID-19, enrolled during active disease. The CDR3 region is CASSRDRGRTGELFF. The DNA for the CDR3 is TGTGCCAGCAGCCGCGACAGGGGGCGGACCGGGGAGCTGTTTTTT.